The rows below give T cell receptor beta chains drawn from one sample of a study of vaccination effects on CD4 cells after COVID-19. These receptors' antigens are unknown. Repertoires were generated with immunoSEQ multiplex PCR, while TCRdb's copy carries only in-frame clones and drops some. The table shows approximately 87,000 clones, with roughly four fifths occurring only once. The material was CD4+ T cells from PBMCs cultured with HCoV-229E spike peptides, obtained before COVID-19 vaccination. These receptors originate from a human donor who received a COVID-19 vaccine. CDR3s include the opening cysteine and the closing phenylalanine or tryptophan. Fields, in order: V gene, clone size, D gene, J gene, CDR3 DNA, CDR3 protein. A D gene is named only where the DNA matches it firmly. The size entry is marked missing in some rows and otherwise reads once, few, many or a size class.

TRBV9,NA,NA,TRBJ2-6,TGTGCCAGCAGCGTACCGGGGACTGGGGCCAACGTCCTGACTTTC,CASSVPGTGANVLTF
TRBV19,once,TRBD2,TRBJ2-1,TGTGCCAGTGGGAGCGGGGGGGCCGTCTATGAGCAGTTCTTC,CASGSGGAVYEQFF
TRBV2,NA,NA,TRBJ1-6,TGTGCCAGCAGTGCACGTAATTCACCCCTCCACTTT,CASSARNSPLHF
TRBV6-1,NA,NA,TRBJ1-5,TGTGCCAGCAGTGAATTTATCGGGTTAAGCAATCAGCCCCAGCATTTT,CASSEFIGLSNQPQHF
TRBV6-4,NA,NA,TRBJ1-2,TGTGCCAGCAGTGTTGAATCCAGCGGTAACTATGGCTACACCTTC,CASSVESSGNYGYTF
TRBV19,NA,TRBD1,TRBJ1-5,TGTGCCAGTAGTATAGTGGACAGGTACCATAGCAATCAGCCCCAGCATTTT,CASSIVDRYHSNQPQHF
TRBV28,NA,NA,TRBJ2-5,TGTGCCAGCATCCCCGGGGGATATGCGAATGGGCGAGGGGAGACCCAGTACTTC,CASIPGGYANGRGETQYF
TRBV6-5,NA,NA,TRBJ1-1,TGTGCCAGCACCCTCAAAGGAGTATCGAACACTGAAGCTTTCTTT,CASTLKGVSNTEAFF
TRBV6-5,NA,NA,TRBJ1-1,TGTGCCAGCAGTTACTCCCCGGGCAGCTTGAACACTGAAGCTTTCTTT,CASSYSPGSLNTEAFF
TRBV7-7,once,TRBD2,TRBJ2-3,TGTGCCAGCAAAATCGAAGCGGGGGCCGATACGCAGTATTTT,CASKIEAGADTQYF
TRBV5-1,NA,NA,TRBJ1-4,TGCGCCAGCAGCCTCGGGACCGGCCCGAATGAAAAACTGTTTTTT,CASSLGTGPNEKLFF
TRBV2,NA,NA,TRBJ1-2,TGTGCCAGCAGTGCGAGGCCCGCTAACTATGGCTACACCTTC,CASSARPANYGYTF
TRBV6-6,NA,NA,TRBJ2-3,TGTGCCAGCCATCGTCAGGGGGGCCTCCCAGATACGCAGTATTTT,CASHRQGGLPDTQYF
TRBV30,NA,TRBD2,TRBJ2-3,TGTGCCTGGAGTGTGGGCGGGGGGGCAGATACGCAGTATTTT,CAWSVGGGADTQYF
TRBV5-8,once,NA,TRBJ2-2,TGTGCCAGCATCCCAGGGGAGGGGGCCGGCGGGGAGCTGTTTTTT,CASIPGEGAGGELFF
TRBV7-2,NA,NA,TRBJ1-1,TGTGCCAGCAGCTTAGGGACAACCACTGAAGCTTTCTTT,CASSLGTTTEAFF
TRBV5-8,NA,NA,TRBJ1-4,TGTGCCAGCAGCAGGGCCGGGAATGAAAAACTGTTTTTT,CASSRAGNEKLFF
TRBV14,NA,NA,TRBJ2-3,TGTGCCAGCAGCCTGCCGGGAACATGGCTGGGTACGCAGTATTTT,CASSLPGTWLGTQYF
TRBV30,NA,NA,TRBJ2-1,TGTGCCTGGAGGCCCGAGGATTGGGATGAGCAGTTCTTC,CAWRPEDWDEQFF
TRBV24-1,NA,NA,TRBJ1-1,TGTGCCACCAGTGATCCGGTGGGGGCAGGTGAAGCTTTCTTT,CATSDPVGAGEAFF
TRBV7-8,NA,NA,TRBJ2-5,TGTGCCAGCAGCTCTTATGGGTTACCGACGGGAGAGACCCAGTACTTC,CASSSYGLPTGETQYF
TRBV27,few,NA,TRBJ1-2,TGTGCCAGCAGTTTAGTCCCCTCCTCACCTCGCTATGGCTACACCTTC,CASSLVPSSPRYGYTF
TRBV13,NA,NA,TRBJ1-1,TGTGCCAGCACCCCAGTTAGGCCCTACACTGAAGCTTTCTTT,CASTPVRPYTEAFF
TRBV29-1,NA,NA,TRBJ1-2,TGCAGCGTGTCTACCTACACCTTC,CSVSTYTF
TRBV4-1,few,NA,TRBJ1-2,TGCGCCAGCAGCACCCGGACAGACGGCTATGGCTACACCTTC,CASSTRTDGYGYTF